This T cell receptor (beta chain) was documented in a study of tumor and adjacent non-tumor tissue in lung cancer. Turning to the study itself: Patients comprised roughly 12 adenocarcinoma, a couple of squamous cell carcinoma and 1 small cell lung cancer. Study-wide results and limits: Patients with more diverse tumor TCRs had worse survival.

RNA was extracted from bulk tissue without any cell sorting. A modified ARM-PCR protocol with three rounds of nested PCR amplified TCRbeta. Each CDR3 protein gets one entry after TCRdb re-called the multiplex PCR reads with MiXCR. The sample lists 110,000 or so distinct CDR3 sequences; about 75% were seen once. Germline CDR1 reads SGHAT; CDR2 reads FQNNGV. The V and J ends lost 1 base and 7 bases respectively, with 8 bases between them. This CDR3 has 12 amino acids. Notes on this clonotype: The antigen is undetermined.

Sequencing used lung tumor tissue. The TCR was taken from a woman aged 55-69 years with non-small cell lung cancer. The chain uses TRBV11-2 and TRBJ2-7; tentative D call: TRBD2 (6 bases). Here the CDR3 DNA reads TGTGCCAGCAGCTTAGCGGCGGGGGAGCAGTACTTC. This gives the protein CASSLAAGEQYF.